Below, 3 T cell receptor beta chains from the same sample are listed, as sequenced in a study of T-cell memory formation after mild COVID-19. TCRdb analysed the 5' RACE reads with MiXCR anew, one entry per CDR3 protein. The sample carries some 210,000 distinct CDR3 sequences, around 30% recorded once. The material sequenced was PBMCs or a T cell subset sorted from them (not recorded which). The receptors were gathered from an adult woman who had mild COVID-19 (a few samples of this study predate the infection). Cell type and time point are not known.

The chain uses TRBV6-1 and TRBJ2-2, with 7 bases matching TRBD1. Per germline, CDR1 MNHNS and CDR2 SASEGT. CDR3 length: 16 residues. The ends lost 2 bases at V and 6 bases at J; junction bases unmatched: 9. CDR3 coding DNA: TGTGCCAGCAGTGAAAAGGGGGCCTTATCGTCCGGGGAGCTGTTTTTT. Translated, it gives CASSEKGALSSGELFF.

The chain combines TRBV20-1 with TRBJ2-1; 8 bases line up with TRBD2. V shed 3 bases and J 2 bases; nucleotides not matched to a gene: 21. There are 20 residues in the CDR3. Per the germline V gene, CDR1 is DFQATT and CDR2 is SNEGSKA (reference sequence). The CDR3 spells CSARGPTEPGAGAAYNEQFF. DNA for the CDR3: TGCAGTGCTAGGGGGCCGACCGAACCGGGAGCGGGAGCGGCCTACAATGAGCAGTTCTTC.

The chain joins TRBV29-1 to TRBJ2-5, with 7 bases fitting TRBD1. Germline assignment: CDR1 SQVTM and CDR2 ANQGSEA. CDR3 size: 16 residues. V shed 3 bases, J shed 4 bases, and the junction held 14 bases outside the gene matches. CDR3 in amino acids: CSVEGLGSPGGETQYF. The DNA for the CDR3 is TGCAGCGTTGAGGGTTTGGGGTCCCCAGGGGGAGAGACCCAGTACTTC.